This T cell receptor (beta chain) came from a study of early T cells in non-severe SARS-CoV-2 infection. TCRdb re-analysed the 5' RACE reads in MiXCR, keeping a single row per CDR3 protein. This table holds about 39,000 distinct CDR3 sequences, around 5.4% found once. Germline CDR1 and CDR2: SGHRS and YFSETQ. J gave up 4 bases and V 4 bases, and 5 bases lay outside the gene matches. This CDR3 comprises 15 residues. Sequenced material: whole blood, taken at baseline. The TCR originated in an adult who was a healthcare worker with PCR-confirmed SARS-CoV-2 infection or an uninfected control (not recorded which). The chain carries TRBV5-1 and TRBJ2-2; TRBD1 matches at 9 bases. The CDR3 spells CASSLGQGPTGELFF. The CDR3, as DNA: TGCGCCAGCAGCCTGGGACAGGGCCCCACCGGGGAGCTGTTTTTT.